This T cell receptor (beta chain) derives from a study of beta chain features in type 1 diabetes. General study findings and limits: For Type 1 diabetes patients, all four CD4+ subsets carried TCRB CDR3s that were moderately but significantly shorter. Resolution of whether HLA type affects TCRB rearrangement was not achieved here.

On this clone itself: The antigen is not known.

Expressed TCRB transcripts were sequenced after all isolated RNA was converted to cDNA. Clones were read by immunoSEQ multiplex PCR, and TCRdb kept only the in-frame ones, dropping some. This table has approximately 260,000 clones, 24% appearing once. The V gene end was trimmed by 5 bases and the J gene end by 9 bases; junction bases not matched to a gene: 13. This CDR3 spans 17 amino acids. Germline V gene lookup returns CDR1 SGHTA and CDR2 FQGNSA. The receptor's source is a woman aged 25 to 39 with type 1 diabetes. The chain employs TRBV7-2 and TRBJ2-1, with TRBD2 matching 13 bases. Material: naive CD4+ T cells from blood. CDR3 nucleotides: TGTGCCAGCAGCCGGACTAGCGGGAGTTATTCTGCTGGTGAGCAGTTCTTC. Encoded protein: CASSRTSGSYSAGEQFF.